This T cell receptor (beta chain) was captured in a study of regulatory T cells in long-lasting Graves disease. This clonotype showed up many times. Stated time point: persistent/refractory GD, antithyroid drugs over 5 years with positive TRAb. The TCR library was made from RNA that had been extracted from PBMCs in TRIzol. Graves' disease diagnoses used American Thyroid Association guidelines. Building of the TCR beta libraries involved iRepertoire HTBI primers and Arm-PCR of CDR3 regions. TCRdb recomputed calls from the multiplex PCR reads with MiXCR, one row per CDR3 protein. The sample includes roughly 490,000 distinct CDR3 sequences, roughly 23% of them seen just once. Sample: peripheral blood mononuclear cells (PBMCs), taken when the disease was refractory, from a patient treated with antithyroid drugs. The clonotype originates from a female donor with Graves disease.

CDR3 loop: CASALPGGGNQPQHF. The CDR3 DNA reads as TGTGCTAGTGCCCTGCCTGGGGGTGGCAATCAGCCCCAGCATTTT. The chain carries TRBV12-5 and TRBJ1-5; tentatively, D is TRBD1 (5 bases). Between the trimmed V and J ends, which lost 7 bases and 2 bases, there was a span of 15 bases. The CDR3 runs 15 residues. Germline values: CDR1 LGHNT, CDR2 FRNRAP.